The present entry profiles one T cell receptor beta chain with its context. Its antigen remains unidentified. The CDR3 sequence is 12 residues long. Per the germline V gene, CDR1 is SGHNT and CDR2 is YYREEE (reference sequence). V dropped 0 bases and J dropped 7; count of bases not matched to a gene: 1. This specimen comes from a study of OX40 agonist ivuxolimab in advanced cancers. Study at large: Every 2 weeks, patients received ivuxolimab intravenously, dosed at 0.01 to 10 mg/kg. Among those treated, three patients had partial responses, one with hepatocellular carcinoma and two with cutaneous melanoma.

Method: immunoSEQ multiplex PCR; TCRdb's copy keeps in-frame clones and lacks some. The table has roughly 50,000 clones, 80% seen once. Notes on the study in general: The work left the antigen specificity of expanded peripheral T cells undetermined. Blood T cells, both CD4+ and CD8+, expanded clonally by week 6 at 0.1 to 3.0 mg/kg.

This specimen consisted of CD4+ or CD8+ T cells sorted from blood, obtained in a trial of the OX40 agonist ivuxolimab. This TCR came from an adult with an advanced solid tumor such as melanoma, head and neck, liver or kidney cancer. The chain employs TRBV5-4 and TRBJ2-7, with TRBD2 matching 7 bases. The CDR3, as DNA: TGTGCCAGCAGCTTGGTTAGCGGGGAGCAGTACTTC. Amino acids: CASSLVSGEQYF.